Below are 10 T cell receptor beta chains sequenced from a single sample in a study of cytomegalovirus exposure and HLA in healthy donors. PCR involved 60 Vbeta and 13 Jbeta primers. TCRdb keeps only in-frame clones here, not all; method: immunoSEQ multiplex PCR. This table has roughly 81,000 clones, roughly 85% appearing once. Sequenced sample: PBMCs. Source of these receptors: a man younger than 45 in good health and CMV-seronegative.

This clone was recorded once. The gene calls are TRBV29-1 and TRBJ2-7; D perhaps matches TRBD1 (6 bases). The CDR3 has 12 amino acids. Trimming left V 4 bases short and J 0 bases short, with 7 bases between. Germline V gene lookup returns CDR1 SQVTM and CDR2 ANQGSEA. CDR3 DNA: TGCAGCGTTGTGACAGGCTCCTACGAGCAGTACTTC. Translating gives CSVVTGSYEQYF.

This rearrangement joins TRBV4-3 to TRBJ1-6; no clear D. The V gene lost 3 bases and the J gene lost 10 bases, with 10 bases spanning the gap. The CDR3 is 13 amino acids. CDR1 is LGHNA and CDR2 is YSLEER in the germline V gene. The CDR3 sequence: CASSHLQASPLHF. CDR3 DNA: TGCGCCAGCAGCCACTTGCAGGCCTCACCCCTCCACTTT.

The sample holds one count of this clone. The CDR3 loop reads CASTTDRGGETQYF. The CDR3 nucleotides are TGTGCCAGCACCACGGACAGGGGCGGAGAGACCCAGTACTTC. V is TRBV5-5 and J is TRBJ2-5; 9 bases are a match to TRBD1. Germline values: CDR1 SGHKS, CDR2 YYEKEE (reference sequence). J lost 4 bases, V lost 6 bases, and 7 bases had no gene match. This CDR3 comprises 14 residues.

This clone occurred once. The CDR3 bases are TGTGCCAGCTCACCAATCCGCGGGATGCCCTACGAGCAGTACTTC. Translated, it gives CASSPIRGMPYEQYF. This chain joins TRBV18 and TRBJ2-7; D may be TRBD2 (6 bases). From germline, CDR1 is KGHSH and CDR2 LQKENI. Between the trimmed V and J ends, which lost 2 bases and 2 bases, there was a span of 13 bases. The CDR3 is 15 residues long.

V is TRBV5-6 and J is TRBJ1-4; 7 nucleotides align to TRBD1. Germline CDR1 and CDR2: SGHDT and YYEEEE. V lost 1 base, J lost 0 bases, and 3 bases stayed unmatched. The CDR3 consists of 16 residues. This CDR3 is CASSLLTGTTNEKLFF. Written as DNA, the CDR3 is TGTGCCAGCAGCTTGCTGACAGGGACAACTAATGAAAAACTGTTTTTT.

V gene TRBV19 combines with J gene TRBJ2-1, with D perhaps matching TRBD2 (6 bases). The V end lost 5 bases, the J end lost 5 bases, and 19 bases lay between the germline ends. Germline CDR1 and CDR2: LNHDA and SQIVND (reference sequence). This CDR3 contains 16 residues. The chain's CDR3 is CASSVGTGAGNNEQFF. Here the CDR3 DNA reads TGTGCCAGTAGTGTCGGGACCGGGGCGGGGAACAATGAGCAGTTCTTC.

This sequence joins TRBV29-1 and TRBJ2-1, with D tentatively TRBD2 (6 bases). Germline V CDR1 and CDR2: SQVTM, ANQGSEA. Deletions cut 4 bases from V and 2 bases from J, with 18 bases between. This CDR3 contains 16 residues. CDR3 amino acids: CSVAHHGRTPYNEQFF. The CDR3 DNA reads TGCAGCGTTGCACACCATGGGAGGACACCCTACAATGAGCAGTTCTTC.

This chain links TRBV4-2 with TRBJ2-3, with 10 bases aligning to TRBD2. The CDR3 runs to 18 residues. Germline-derived CDR1 and CDR2 are LGHNA and YNFKEQ. J lost 0 bases, V lost 1 base, and 7 bases had no gene match. The CDR3 region is CASSQVASGRGSTDTQYF. The CDR3 DNA is TGTGCCAGCAGCCAAGTGGCTAGCGGGAGAGGGAGCACAGATACGCAGTATTTT.

The table lists this clone with a few counts. J is TRBJ1-1 and V is TRBV7-9; 10 bases match TRBD1. Trimming cost V 5 bases and J 6 bases; bases outside gene matches: 6. The CDR3 spans 14 residues. CDR1 and CDR2 (germline): SEHNR, FQNEAQ (reference sequence). CDR3 region: CASSLLGTGAEAFF. The CDR3 DNA reads TGTGCCAGCAGCCTCCTTGGGACAGGGGCTGAAGCTTTCTTT.

The J gene is TRBJ1-1, the V gene TRBV30; perhaps TRBD1 as D (6 bases). The CDR3 length is 13 residues. V gave up 2 bases and J gave up 1 base, with 8 bases separating them. Germline loops: CDR1 GTSNPN, CDR2 SVGIG (reference sequence). Here the CDR3 DNA reads TGTGCCTGGAGTAGGGGGGGGAACACTGAAGCTTTCTTT. Its protein is CAWSRGGNTEAFF.